The text below deals with one T cell receptor (beta chain). The antigen remains undetermined. In the naive CD8 group, cells lacked CD45RO and were positively selected for CCR7, so terminally differentiated effector memory CD45RA+ cells were left out. This record belongs to a study of shared clonotypes between healthy human individuals. Study observations and caveats: The represented genetic and exposure-history diversity was limited by the small number of donors. Naive CD4 clonotypes were shared across a handful of donors at roughly 4.6%.

In the authors' methods: ImmunoSEQ gave junction-only sequences without quality scores, so filtering differed. Sequencing used immunoSEQ multiplex PCR; TCRdb keeps in-frame clones, though not all of them. D and trimming come from the DNA, and the V and J calls and clone size come from that table. This sample has some 2.1 million clones, with about 94% found just once. The CDR3 loop spans 16 amino acids. J is TRBJ1-4 and V is TRBV21-1; TRBD1 was called by the table and not checked on the DNA. TRBV21-1 is a documented pseudogene. Sequencing used naive CD8+ T cells sorted from blood. This clonotype was obtained from a man aged 18 to 35 in good health. CDR3 residues: CASRASEGVGNEKLFF. The CDR3 DNA reads as TGTGCCAGCCGGGCGTCCGAGGGGGTGGGTAATGAAAAACTGTTTTTT.